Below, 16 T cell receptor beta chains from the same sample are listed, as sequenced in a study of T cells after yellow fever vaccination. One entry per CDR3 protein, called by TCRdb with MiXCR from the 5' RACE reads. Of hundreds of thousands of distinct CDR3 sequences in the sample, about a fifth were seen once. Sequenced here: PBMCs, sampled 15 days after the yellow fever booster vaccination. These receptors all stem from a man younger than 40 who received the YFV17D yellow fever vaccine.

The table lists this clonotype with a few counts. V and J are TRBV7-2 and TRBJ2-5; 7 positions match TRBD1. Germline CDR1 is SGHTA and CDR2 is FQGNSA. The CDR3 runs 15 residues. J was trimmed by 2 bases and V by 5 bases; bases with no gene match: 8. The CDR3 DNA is TGTGCCAGCAGCCAGTGGCCGGGACAGCAAGAGACCCAGTACTTC. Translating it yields CASSQWPGQQETQYF.

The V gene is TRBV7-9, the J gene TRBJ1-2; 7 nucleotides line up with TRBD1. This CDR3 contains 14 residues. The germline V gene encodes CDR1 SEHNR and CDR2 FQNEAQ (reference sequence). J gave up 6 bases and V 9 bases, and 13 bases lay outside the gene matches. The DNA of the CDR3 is TGTGCCAGTGAGACAGGGTCGAGAGGGAATGGCTACACCTTC. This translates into CASETGSRGNGYTF.

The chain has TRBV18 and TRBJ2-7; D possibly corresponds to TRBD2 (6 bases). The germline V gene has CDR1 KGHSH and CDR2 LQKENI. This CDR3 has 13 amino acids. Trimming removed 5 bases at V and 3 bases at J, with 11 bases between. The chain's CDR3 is CASSAGPDYEQYF. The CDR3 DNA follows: TGTGCCAGCTCAGCGGGGCCTGACTACGAGCAGTACTTC.

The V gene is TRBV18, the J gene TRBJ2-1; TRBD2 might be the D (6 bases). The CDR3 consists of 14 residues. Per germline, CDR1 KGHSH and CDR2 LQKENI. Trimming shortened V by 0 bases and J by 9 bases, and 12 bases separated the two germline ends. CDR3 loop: CASSPPEASVEQFF. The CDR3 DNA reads TGTGCCAGCTCACCACCGGAGGCTAGCGTTGAGCAGTTCTTC.

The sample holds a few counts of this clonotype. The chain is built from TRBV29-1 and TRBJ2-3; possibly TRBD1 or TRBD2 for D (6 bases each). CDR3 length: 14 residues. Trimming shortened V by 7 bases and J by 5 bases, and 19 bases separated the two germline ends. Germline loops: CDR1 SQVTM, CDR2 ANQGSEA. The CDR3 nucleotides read TGCAGCGCCCCCGGGGGCCTGGACAAAGATACGCAGTATTTT. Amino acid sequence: CSAPGGLDKDTQYF.

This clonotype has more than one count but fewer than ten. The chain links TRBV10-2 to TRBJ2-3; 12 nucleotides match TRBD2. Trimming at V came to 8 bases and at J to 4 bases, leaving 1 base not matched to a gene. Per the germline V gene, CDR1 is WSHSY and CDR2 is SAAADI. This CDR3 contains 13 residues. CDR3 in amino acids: CASLAGGADTQYF. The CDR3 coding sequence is TGCGCCAGCCTAGCGGGGGGGGCAGATACGCAGTATTTT.

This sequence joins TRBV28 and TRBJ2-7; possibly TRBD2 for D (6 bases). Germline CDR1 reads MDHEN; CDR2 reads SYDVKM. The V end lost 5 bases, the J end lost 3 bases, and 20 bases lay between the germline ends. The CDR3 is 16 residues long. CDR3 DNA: TGTGCCAGCAGTCTGGTGGTGACTAGACAAGGCTACGAGCAGTACTTC. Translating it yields CASSLVVTRQGYEQYF.

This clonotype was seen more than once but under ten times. The CDR3 loop is CASSHLIRGARTDTQYF. The DNA of the CDR3 is TGCGCCAGCAGCCACCTTATTCGGGGAGCTCGCACAGATACGCAGTATTTT. The chain couples TRBV4-3 to TRBJ2-3, with D maybe TRBD2 (5 bases). The germline CDR1 and CDR2 sequences are LGHNA and YSLEER. This CDR3 contains 17 residues. The ends were cut back, 3 bases at V and 1 base at J, with 17 bases in the middle.

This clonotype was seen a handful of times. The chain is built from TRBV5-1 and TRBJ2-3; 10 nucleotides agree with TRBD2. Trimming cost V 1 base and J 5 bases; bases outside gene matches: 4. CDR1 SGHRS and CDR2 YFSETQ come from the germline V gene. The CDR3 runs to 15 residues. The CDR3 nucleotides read TGCGCCAGCAGCTTGTGGGGACTAGCGAAAGATACGCAGTATTTT. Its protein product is CASSLWGLAKDTQYF.

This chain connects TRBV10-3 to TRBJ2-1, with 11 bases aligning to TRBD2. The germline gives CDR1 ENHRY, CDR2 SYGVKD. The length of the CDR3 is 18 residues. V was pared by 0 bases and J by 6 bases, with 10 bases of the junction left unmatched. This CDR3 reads CAISESKPRLAGINEQFF. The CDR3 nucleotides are TGTGCCATCAGTGAGTCGAAGCCCCGACTAGCGGGGATCAATGAGCAGTTCTTC.

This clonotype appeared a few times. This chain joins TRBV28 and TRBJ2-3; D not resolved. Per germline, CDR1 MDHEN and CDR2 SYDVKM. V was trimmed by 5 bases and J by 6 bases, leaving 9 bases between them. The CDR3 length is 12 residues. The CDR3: CASSVGTDTQYF. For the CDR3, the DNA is TGTGCCAGCAGTGTGGGTACCGATACGCAGTATTTT.

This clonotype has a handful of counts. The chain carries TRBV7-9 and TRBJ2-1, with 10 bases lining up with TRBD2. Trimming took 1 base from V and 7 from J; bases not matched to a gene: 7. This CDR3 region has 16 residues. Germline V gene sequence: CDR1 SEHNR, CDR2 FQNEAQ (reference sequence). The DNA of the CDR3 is TGTGCCAGCAGCTTAGTCCCTAGCGGGAGCAATAATGAGCAGTTCTTC. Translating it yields CASSLVPSGSNNEQFF.

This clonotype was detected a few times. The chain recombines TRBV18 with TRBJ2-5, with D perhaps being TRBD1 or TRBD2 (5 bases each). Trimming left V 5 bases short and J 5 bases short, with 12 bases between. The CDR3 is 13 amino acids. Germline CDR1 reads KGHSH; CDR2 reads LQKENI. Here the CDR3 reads CASSRDPSETQYF. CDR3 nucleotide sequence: TGTGCCAGCTCAAGGGACCCGTCGGAGACCCAGTACTTC.

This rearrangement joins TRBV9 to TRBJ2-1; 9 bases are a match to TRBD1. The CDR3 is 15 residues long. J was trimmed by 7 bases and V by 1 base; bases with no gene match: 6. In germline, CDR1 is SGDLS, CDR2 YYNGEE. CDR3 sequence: CASSVMGQGMNEQFF. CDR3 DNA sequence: TGTGCCAGCAGCGTAATGGGACAGGGTATGAATGAGCAGTTCTTC. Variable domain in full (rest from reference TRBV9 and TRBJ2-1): DSGVTQTPKHLITATGQRVTLRCSPRSGDLSVYWYQQSLDQGLQFLIQYYNGEERAKGNILERFSAQQFPDLHSELNLSSLELGDSALYFCASSVMGQGMNEQFFGPGTRLTVL.

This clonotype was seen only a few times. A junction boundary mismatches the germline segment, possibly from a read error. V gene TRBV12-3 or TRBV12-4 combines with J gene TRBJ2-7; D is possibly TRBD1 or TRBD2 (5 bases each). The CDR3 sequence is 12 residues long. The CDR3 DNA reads TGTGCCAGCAGCTCCGGCGCTCGGGACGGTAACTTC. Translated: CASSSGARDGNF.

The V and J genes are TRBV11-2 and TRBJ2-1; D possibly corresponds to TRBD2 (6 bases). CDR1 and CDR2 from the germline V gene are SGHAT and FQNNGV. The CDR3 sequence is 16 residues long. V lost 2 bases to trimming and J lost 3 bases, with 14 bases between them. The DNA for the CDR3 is TGTGCCAGCAGCTTACTAACGGCGGGACGCTACAATGAGCAGTTCTTC. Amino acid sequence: CASSLLTAGRYNEQFF. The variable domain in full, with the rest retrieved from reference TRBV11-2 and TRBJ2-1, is EAGVAQSPRYKIIEKRQSVAFWCNPISGHATLYWYQQILGQGPKLLIQFQNNGVVDDSQLPKDRFSAERLKGVDSTLKIQPAKLEDSAVYLCASSLLTAGRYNEQFFGPGTRLTVL.